A single sample gave rise to the 18 T cell receptor beta chains below, sequenced in a study of naive and memory T cell subsets (dated by TCRdb to about 2017). Library method: UMI-ligation and nested PCR. Sequencing used an Illumina MiSeq. The beta constant-region primer was an equimolar mix of two oligonucleotides covering both TRBC1 and TRBC2. TCRdb applied fastp at Q25 and MiXCR to the public reads, then kept only in-frame beta chains. Each CDR3 protein gets just one entry, which takes the most common genes and DNA from the rows behind it. The sample has tens of thousands of distinct CDR3 sequences on record, over 10% of them singletons. Of the sample, 0.75% to 0.95% is held by the ten largest clones. Sequenced sample: central memory CD4+ T cells from blood. Read against the paper, the sample's cell subset or site label means: central memory, CD45RA- CD27+. The origin of the receptors is a human donor in good health.

The chain has TRBV12-5 and TRBJ2-2; a weak D match, TRBD2 (5 bases). The CDR3 runs 12 residues. The germline V and J ends were trimmed by 6 bases and 5 bases, with 7 bases remaining between them. Germline V CDR1 and CDR2: LGHNT, FRNRAP. CDR3 in DNA: TGTGCTAGTGGATGGAGGACCGGGGAGCTGTTTTTT. Protein sequence: CASGWRTGELFF.

Regarding this clonotype: A single base separates this from a much larger clone, so it may be a read error. Here the CDR3 DNA reads TGTGCCAGCAGCTTATGGGCTAGTAGCGAGCAGTGCTTC. This encodes CASSLWASSEQCF. The V and J genes are TRBV7-2 and TRBJ2-7; a weak D match, TRBD2 (5 bases). CDR3 length equals 13 residues. In germline, CDR1 is SGHTA, CDR2 FQGNSA.

The V gene is TRBV14, the J gene TRBJ1-1; weak D call: TRBD1 (5 bases). The V end lost 4 bases, the J end lost 2 bases, and 11 bases lay between the germline ends. Germline CDR1 and CDR2: SGHDN and FVKESK. The CDR3 covers 14 residues. Here the CDR3 reads CASSPFQGNTEAFF. CDR3 sequence (DNA): TGTGCCAGCAGCCCATTTCAGGGTAACACTGAAGCTTTCTTT.

This clonotype appeared many times. The genes are TRBV3-1 and TRBJ2-3, with unresolved D. Germline V gene data show CDR1 as LGHDT and CDR2 as YNNKEL (reference sequence). The CDR3 extends over 14 amino acids. V was shortened by 0 bases and J by 2 bases, with 6 bases between the two germline ends. CDR3 sequence (DNA): TGTGCCAGCAGCCAAGACAGAAACACAGATACGCAGTATTTT. Encoded protein: CASSQDRNTDTQYF.

The rearrangement links TRBV5-1 to TRBJ2-1, with D uncertain. With 0 bases removed from V and 4 bases from J, the gap between germline ends came to 8 bases. The germline gives CDR1 SGHRS, CDR2 YFSETQ. This CDR3 contains 14 residues. The CDR3 is CASSLGQQYNEQFF. CDR3 coding DNA: TGCGCCAGCAGCTTGGGGCAGCAATACAATGAGCAGTTCTTC.

A word on this clonotype: At one of its ends the junction is not consistent with the germline gene, which may arise from a read error. The V gene is TRBV7-3, the J gene TRBJ2-5; tentatively, D is TRBD1 (6 bases). CDR1 and CDR2 from the germline V gene are SGHTA and FQGTGA. CDR3 size: 17 residues. For the CDR3, the DNA is TGTGCCGGCAGCTTCGAACGACCGGGACAAAAACAAGAGACCCAGTACTTC. Translation gives CAGSFERPGQKQETQYF.

The chain combines TRBV5-1 with TRBJ2-1, with D possibly being TRBD2 (5 bases). The CDR3 is made up of 16 amino acids. Trimming removed 0 bases from V and 5 bases from J, with 15 bases in between. Germline CDR1 SGHRS, CDR2 YFSETQ. The DNA of the CDR3 is TGCGCCAGCAGCTTGGCCTTTATAGGACTGCACAATGAGCAGTTCTTC. Its protein product is CASSLAFIGLHNEQFF.

There are many counts of this clonotype. V gene TRBV21-1 combines with J gene TRBJ1-1; TRBD1 reflects the table's D call only, with no check against the DNA. TRBV21-1 is reported as a pseudogene. This CDR3 has 15 residues. Here the CDR3 reads CASSRGTTENTEAFF. CDR3 in DNA: TGTGCCAGCAGCAGGGGGACCACAGAGAACACTGAAGCTTTCTTT.

The chain has TRBV6-5 and TRBJ1-5; 7 bases map to TRBD1. Germline V gene sequence: CDR1 MNHEY, CDR2 SVGAGI. With 8 bases clipped from V and 2 bases from J, the junction kept 12 bases outside the gene matches. CDR3 size: 16 residues. CDR3 DNA: TGTGCCAGCTCCCGGAGGGGGCGCGAGGGCAATCAGCCCCAGCATTTT. Its protein is CASSRRGREGNQPQHF.

This clonotype was seen ten or more times. The chain employs TRBV7-6 and TRBJ1-1; D gene uncertain. Germline V CDR1 and CDR2: SGHVS, FNYEAQ. The CDR3 has 15 residues. Trimming took 5 bases from V and 2 from J, leaving 15 bases between them. The CDR3 nucleotides are TGTGCCAGCAGCCCCCAGTCGCCAGGCAACACTGAAGCTTTCTTT. Translation gives CASSPQSPGNTEAFF.

The sample holds many counts of this clonotype. This sequence joins TRBV10-2 and TRBJ1-6; no clear D. V was trimmed by 2 bases and J by 8 bases, leaving 4 bases between them. Germline assignment: CDR1 WSHSY and CDR2 SAAADI. The CDR3 totals 12 residues. CDR3 amino acids: CASSEQDSPLHF. The CDR3 DNA reads as TGCGCCAGCAGTGAGCAAGATTCACCCCTCCACTTT.

V and J are TRBV2 and TRBJ2-5; 8 nucleotides line up with TRBD2. Germline CDR1 and CDR2: SNHLY and FYNNEI. The CDR3 is 14 residues long. Unmatched junction bases numbered 9, after V lost 8 bases and J lost 4 bases. The CDR3 region is CASRSGSIVETQYF. The CDR3 coding sequence is TGTGCCAGCCGAAGCGGGAGTATTGTAGAGACCCAGTACTTC.

The genes are TRBV20-1 and TRBJ2-7; D is unclear. Germline CDR1 reads DFQATT; CDR2 reads SNEGSKA (reference sequence). V dropped 0 bases and J dropped 5 bases, with 17 bases sitting between them. The CDR3 has 15 amino acids. The chain's CDR3 is CSARDPAQLTHEQYF. The CDR3 DNA follows: TGCAGTGCTAGAGATCCTGCACAACTAACACACGAGCAGTACTTC.

This clonotype has at least ten counts. The rearrangement links TRBV6-2 or TRBV6-3 to TRBJ2-3, with unresolved D. Germline CDR1 reads MNHEY; CDR2 reads SVGEGT. Deletions cut 6 bases from V and 3 bases from J, with 13 bases between. The CDR3 is 14 amino acids. The CDR3 region has the DNA TGTGCCAGCAGCGACGCAGAAAAGACAGATACGCAGTATTTT. This encodes CASSDAEKTDTQYF.

J is TRBJ1-1 and V is TRBV12-3 or TRBV12-4; no reliable D call. Trimming removed 8 bases from V and 0 bases from J, with 16 bases in between. This CDR3 comprises 15 residues. CDR3 bases: TGTGCCAGCTCTCTAGGTGGGTCCATGAACACTGAAGCTTTCTTT. Protein product: CASSLGGSMNTEAFF.

This clonotype was picked up many times. V gene TRBV20-1 combines with J gene TRBJ2-1; no reliable D call. Deletions cut 3 bases from V and 4 bases from J, with 4 bases between. The CDR3 has 11 residues. Germline V lookup: CDR1 DFQATT, CDR2 SNEGSKA (reference sequence). The CDR3 loop is CSASEYNEQFF. The CDR3 coding sequence is TGCAGTGCTAGTGAGTACAATGAGCAGTTCTTC.

The rearrangement joins TRBV20-1 to TRBJ1-4, with a tentative D call TRBD1 (6 bases). Germline V lookup: CDR1 DFQATT, CDR2 SNEGSKA (reference sequence). The CDR3 length is 14 residues. V was cut by 6 bases and J by 4 bases, with 15 bases left in between. CDR3: CSAKIGQHNEKLFF. The CDR3 DNA sequence: TGCAGTGCCAAGATTGGACAGCATAATGAAAAACTGTTTTTT.

A few counts support this clonotype. The V gene is TRBV7-3, the J gene TRBJ2-3, with 7 positions matching TRBD2. This CDR3 contains 19 residues. The ends lost 1 base at V and 1 base at J; junction bases unmatched: 14. Germline loops: CDR1 SGHTA, CDR2 FQGTGA. CDR3 bases: TGTGCCAGCAGCTTAAGAGGGGTATCTAGCGGTTCTGGCACAGATACGCAGTATTTT. Translation gives CASSLRGVSSGSGTDTQYF. Full variable domain (rest looked up from reference TRBV7-3 and TRBJ2-3): GAGVSQTPSNKVTEKGKYVELRCDPISGHTALYWYRQSLGQGPEFLIYFQGTGAADDSGLPNDRFFAVRPEGSVSTLKIQRTERGDSAVYLCASSLRGVSSGSGTDTQYFGPGTRLTVL.